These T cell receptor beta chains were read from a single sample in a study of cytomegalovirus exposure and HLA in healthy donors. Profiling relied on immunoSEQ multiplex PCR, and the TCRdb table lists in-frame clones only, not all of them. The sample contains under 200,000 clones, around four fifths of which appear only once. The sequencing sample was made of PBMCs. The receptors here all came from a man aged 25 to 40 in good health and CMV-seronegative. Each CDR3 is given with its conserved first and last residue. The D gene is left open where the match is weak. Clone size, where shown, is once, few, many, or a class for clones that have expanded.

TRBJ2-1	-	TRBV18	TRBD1	TGTGCCAGCTCACTGGGGACAGGGGGTAATGAGCAGTTCTTC	CASSLGTGGNEQFF
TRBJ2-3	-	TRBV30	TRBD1	TGTGCCTGGAGTCGACGACAGGGGGGATCAGATACGCAGTATTTT	CAWSRRQGGSDTQYF
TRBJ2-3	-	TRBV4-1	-	TGCGCCAGCAGCCAAACGACACAGTCCGCAAGCACAGATACGCAGTATTTT	CASSQTTQSASTDTQYF
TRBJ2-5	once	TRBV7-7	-	TGTGCTAGCAGCGCTCTAGCGCTCCAAGAGACCCAGTACTTC	CASSALALQETQYF
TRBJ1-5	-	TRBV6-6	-	TGTGCCAGCAGTTATGGACAGATCCATCAGCCCCAGCATTTT	CASSYGQIHQPQHF
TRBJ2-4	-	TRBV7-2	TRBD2	TGTGCCAGCAGCCCATCGGGGAGGGCCTGGAACTTC	CASSPSGRAWNF
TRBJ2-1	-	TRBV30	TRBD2	TGTGCCTGGAAGGCAGGGACTAGGGCCCACAATGAGCAGTTCTTC	CAWKAGTRAHNEQFF
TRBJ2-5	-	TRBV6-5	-	TGTGCCAGCACCAGGGGACACCAAGAGACCCAGTACTTC	CASTRGHQETQYF
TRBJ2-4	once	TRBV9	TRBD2	TGTGCCAGCAGCGTAGCTTACGGGGGGGACATTCAGTACTTC	CASSVAYGGDIQYF
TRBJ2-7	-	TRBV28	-	TGTGCCAGCAGCCGACTCTCCTACGAGCAGTACTTC	CASSRLSYEQYF
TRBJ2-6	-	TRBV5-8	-	TGTGCCAGCAGCTGGAACCCCGGGACATTTCTTTCGGGGGCCAACGTCCTGACTTTC	CASSWNPGTFLSGANVLTF
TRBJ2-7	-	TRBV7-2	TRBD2	TGTGCCAGCAGCTTAGGACTAGCGGGAGGATACGAGCAGTACTTC	CASSLGLAGGYEQYF
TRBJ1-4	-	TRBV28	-	TGTGCCAGCAGTTTTGAAGGGGCAACTAATGAAAAACTGTTTTTT	CASSFEGATNEKLFF
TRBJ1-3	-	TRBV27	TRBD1	TGTGCCAGCAGTTTTAGGGGGCTGGGAAACACCATATATTTT	CASSFRGLGNTIYF
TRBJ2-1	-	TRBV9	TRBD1	TGTGCCAGCAGCCCTCAGGGGGATTCCTACAATGAGCAGTTCTTC	CASSPQGDSYNEQFF
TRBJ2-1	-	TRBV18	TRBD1	TGTGCCAGCTCACGGGACAGGGGCTACAATGAGCAGTTCTTC	CASSRDRGYNEQFF
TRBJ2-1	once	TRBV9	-	TGTGCCAGCAGCCCAGCGGTTTCGGGGTCCCCGAGCTCCTACAATGAGCAGTTCTTC	CASSPAVSGSPSSYNEQFF
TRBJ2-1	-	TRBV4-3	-	TGCGCCAGCAGCCCTGGGGCAGGGGTTGGGGATGAGCAGTTCTTC	CASSPGAGVGDEQFF
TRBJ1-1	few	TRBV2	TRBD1	TGTGCCAGCAGGGGACAGTATAACACTGAAGCTTTCTTT	CASRGQYNTEAFF
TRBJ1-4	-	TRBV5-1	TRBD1	TGCGCCAGCAGCTTAACAGGGGGTAATGAAAAACTGTTTTTT	CASSLTGGNEKLFF
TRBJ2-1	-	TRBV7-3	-	TGTGCCAGCAGCTTAAATTTACGGCTAGGGGGTTACAATGAGCAGTTCTTC	CASSLNLRLGGYNEQFF
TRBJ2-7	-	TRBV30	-	TGTGCCTGGATGATTCGCGGATCCTACGAGCAGTACTTC	CAWMIRGSYEQYF
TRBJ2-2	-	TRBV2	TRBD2	TGTGCCAGCAGTGGACTAGCGGCGAACACCGGGGAGCTGTTTTTT	CASSGLAANTGELFF
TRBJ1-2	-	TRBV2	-	TGTGCCAGCAGTGGTGGGAGGGTAGGATCTAACTATGGCTACACCTTC	CASSGGRVGSNYGYTF
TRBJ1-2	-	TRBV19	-	TGTGCCAGTAGTACCAGGACAGTTTCGTATGGCTACACCTTC	CASSTRTVSYGYTF
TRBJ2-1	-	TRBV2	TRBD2	TGTGCCAGCAGTGAATATGAACTAGCGGTGGGGAATGAGCAGTTCTTC	CASSEYELAVGNEQFF